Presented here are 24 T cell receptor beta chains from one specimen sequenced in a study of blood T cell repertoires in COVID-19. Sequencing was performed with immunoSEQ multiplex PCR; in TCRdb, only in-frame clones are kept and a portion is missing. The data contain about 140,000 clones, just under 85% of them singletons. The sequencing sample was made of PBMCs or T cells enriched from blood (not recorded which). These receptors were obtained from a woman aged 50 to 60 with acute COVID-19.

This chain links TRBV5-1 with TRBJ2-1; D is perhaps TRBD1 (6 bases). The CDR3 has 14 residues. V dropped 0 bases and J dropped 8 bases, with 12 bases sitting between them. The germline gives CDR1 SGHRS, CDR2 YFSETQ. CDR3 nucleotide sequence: TGCGCCAGCAGCTTGGGTTACAGGGACGATGAGCAGTTCTTC. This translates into CASSLGYRDDEQFF.

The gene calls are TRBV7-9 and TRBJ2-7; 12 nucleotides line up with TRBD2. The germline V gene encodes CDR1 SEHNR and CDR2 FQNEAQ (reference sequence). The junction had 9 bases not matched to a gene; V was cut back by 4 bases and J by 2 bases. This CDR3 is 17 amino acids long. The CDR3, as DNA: TGTGCCAGCAGCTATGCTAGCGGGAGGGTGAGACCCTACGAGCAGTACTTC. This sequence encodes CASSYASGRVRPYEQYF.

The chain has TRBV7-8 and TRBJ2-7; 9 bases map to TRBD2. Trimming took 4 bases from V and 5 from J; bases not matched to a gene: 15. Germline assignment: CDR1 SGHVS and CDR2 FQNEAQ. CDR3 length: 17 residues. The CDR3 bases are TGTGCCAGCAGCTCGAATACCCTAGCGGGGTCCGGTAACGAGCAGTACTTC. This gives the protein CASSSNTLAGSGNEQYF.

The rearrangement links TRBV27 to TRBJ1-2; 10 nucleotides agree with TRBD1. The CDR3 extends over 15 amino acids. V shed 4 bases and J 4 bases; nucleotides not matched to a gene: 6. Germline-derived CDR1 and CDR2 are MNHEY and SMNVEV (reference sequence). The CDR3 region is CASSSDRTGGYGYTF. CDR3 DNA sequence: TGTGCCAGCAGTTCGGACCGGACAGGGGGCTATGGCTACACCTTC.

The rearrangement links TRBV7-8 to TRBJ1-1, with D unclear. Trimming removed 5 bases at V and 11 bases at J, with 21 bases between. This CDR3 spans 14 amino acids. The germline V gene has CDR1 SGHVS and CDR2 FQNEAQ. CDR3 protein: CASSADLRRSRAFF. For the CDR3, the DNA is TGTGCCAGCAGCGCCGATCTACGCCGATCTCGGGCTTTCTTT.

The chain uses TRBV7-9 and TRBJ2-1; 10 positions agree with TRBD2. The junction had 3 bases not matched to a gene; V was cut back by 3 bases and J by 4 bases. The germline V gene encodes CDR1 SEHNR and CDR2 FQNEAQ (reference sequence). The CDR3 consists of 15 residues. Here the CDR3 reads CASSFGLAVYNEQFF. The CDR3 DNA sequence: TGTGCCAGCAGCTTCGGACTAGCGGTATACAATGAGCAGTTCTTC.

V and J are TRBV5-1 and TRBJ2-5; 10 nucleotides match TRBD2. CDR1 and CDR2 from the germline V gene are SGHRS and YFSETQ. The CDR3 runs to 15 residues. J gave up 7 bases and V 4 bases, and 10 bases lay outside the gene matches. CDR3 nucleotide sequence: TGCGCCAGCAGCGGGGGGACTAGCGAAGGGGTGACCCAGTACTTC. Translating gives CASSGGTSEGVTQYF.

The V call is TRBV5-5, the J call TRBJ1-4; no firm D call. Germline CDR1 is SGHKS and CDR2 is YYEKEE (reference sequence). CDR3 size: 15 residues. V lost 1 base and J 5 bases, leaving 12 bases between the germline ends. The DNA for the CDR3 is TGTGCCAGCAGCTTGCTAAACGATCCCAATGAAAAACTGTTTTTT. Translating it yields CASSLLNDPNEKLFF.

The CDR3 protein is CASSPLGSEGQPQHF. DNA for the CDR3: TGTGCCAGCAGCCCCTTGGGAAGCGAGGGTCAGCCCCAGCATTTT. The chain employs TRBV7-2 and TRBJ1-5; the D is unclear. Trimming left V 5 bases short and J 6 bases short, with 17 bases between. Germline V gene data show CDR1 as SGHTA and CDR2 as FQGNSA. CDR3 length equals 15 residues.

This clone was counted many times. The CDR3 spells CASSRGTSGTDTQYF. DNA of the CDR3: TGTGCCAGCAGCCGAGGGACTAGCGGCACAGATACGCAGTATTTT. V and J are TRBV14 and TRBJ2-3; 10 bases align to TRBD2. CDR1 and CDR2 from the germline V gene are SGHDN and FVKESK. This CDR3 is built from 15 residues. V dropped 4 bases and J dropped 1; count of bases not matched to a gene: 2.

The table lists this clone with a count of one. CDR3 sequence reads: CASSDSRVKETQYF. In DNA, the CDR3 is TGTGCCAGCAGTGACTCCCGGGTAAAGGAGACCCAGTACTTC. The chain has TRBV6-4 and TRBJ2-5; no clear D. V lost 0 bases and J lost 5, with 10 bases in between. CDR1 is MRHNA, CDR2 SNTAGT, per germline. This CDR3 has 14 amino acids.

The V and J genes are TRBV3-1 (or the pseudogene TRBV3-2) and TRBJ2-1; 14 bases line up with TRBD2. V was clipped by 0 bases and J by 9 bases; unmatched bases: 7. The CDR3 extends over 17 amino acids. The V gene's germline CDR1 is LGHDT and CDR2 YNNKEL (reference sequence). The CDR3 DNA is TGTGCCAGCAGCCAAGAGAGACTAGCGGGAGGGCCGAGTGAGCAGTTCTTC. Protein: CASSQERLAGGPSEQFF.

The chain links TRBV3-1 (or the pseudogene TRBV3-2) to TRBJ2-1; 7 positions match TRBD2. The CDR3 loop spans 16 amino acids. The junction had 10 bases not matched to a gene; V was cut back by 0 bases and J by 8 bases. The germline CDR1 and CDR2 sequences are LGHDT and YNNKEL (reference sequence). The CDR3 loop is CASSQDLTLGRDEQFF. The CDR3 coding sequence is TGTGCCAGCAGCCAAGATTTAACTCTGGGGAGGGATGAGCAGTTCTTC.

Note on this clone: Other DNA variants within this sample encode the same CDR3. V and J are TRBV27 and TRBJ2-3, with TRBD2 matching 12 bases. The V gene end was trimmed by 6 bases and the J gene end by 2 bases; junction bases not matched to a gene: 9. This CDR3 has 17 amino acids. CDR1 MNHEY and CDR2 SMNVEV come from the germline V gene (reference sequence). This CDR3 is CASSPPRTSGNTDTQYF. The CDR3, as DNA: TGTGCCAGCAGCCCCCCTCGGACTAGCGGGAACACAGATACGCAGTATTTT.

CDR3 sequence: CASSRGQEYNEQFF. CDR3 in DNA: TGTGCCAGCAGTCGCGGACAGGAGTACAATGAGCAGTTCTTC. The V and J genes are TRBV27 and TRBJ2-1; 7 bases are shared with TRBD1. With 5 bases clipped from V and 4 bases from J, the junction kept 5 bases outside the gene matches. Germline V lookup: CDR1 MNHEY, CDR2 SMNVEV (reference sequence). The CDR3 contains 14 residues.

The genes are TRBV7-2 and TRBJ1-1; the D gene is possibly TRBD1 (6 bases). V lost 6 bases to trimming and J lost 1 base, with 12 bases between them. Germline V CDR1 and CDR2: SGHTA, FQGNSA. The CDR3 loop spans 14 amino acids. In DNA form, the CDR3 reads TGTGCCAGCAGGACCACAGGGCCGAACACTGAAGCTTTCTTT. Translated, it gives CASRTTGPNTEAFF.

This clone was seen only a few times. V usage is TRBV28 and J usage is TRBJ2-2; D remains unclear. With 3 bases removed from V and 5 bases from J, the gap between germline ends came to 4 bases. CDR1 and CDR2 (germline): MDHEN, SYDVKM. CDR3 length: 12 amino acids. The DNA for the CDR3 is TGTGCCAGCAGTTTTCGTACCGGGGAGCTGTTTTTT. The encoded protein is CASSFRTGELFF.

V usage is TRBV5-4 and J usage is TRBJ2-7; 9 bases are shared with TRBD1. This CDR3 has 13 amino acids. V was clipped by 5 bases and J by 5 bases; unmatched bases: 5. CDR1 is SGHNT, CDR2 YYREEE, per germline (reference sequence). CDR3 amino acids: CASSWDRADEQYF. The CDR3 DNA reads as TGTGCCAGCAGTTGGGACAGGGCGGACGAGCAGTACTTC.

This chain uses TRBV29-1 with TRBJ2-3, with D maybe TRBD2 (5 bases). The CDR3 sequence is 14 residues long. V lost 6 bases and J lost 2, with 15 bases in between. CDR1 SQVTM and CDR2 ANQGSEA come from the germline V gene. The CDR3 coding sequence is TGCAGCGTACAAGAAGGGAGTCTCACAGATACGCAGTATTTT. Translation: CSVQEGSLTDTQYF.

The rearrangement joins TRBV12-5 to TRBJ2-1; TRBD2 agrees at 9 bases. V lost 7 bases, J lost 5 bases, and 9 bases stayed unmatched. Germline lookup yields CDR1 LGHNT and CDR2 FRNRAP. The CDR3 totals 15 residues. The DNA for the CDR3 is TGTGCTAGTGACCCGGGACTAGCAGTTAACAATGAGCAGTTCTTC. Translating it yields CASDPGLAVNNEQFF.

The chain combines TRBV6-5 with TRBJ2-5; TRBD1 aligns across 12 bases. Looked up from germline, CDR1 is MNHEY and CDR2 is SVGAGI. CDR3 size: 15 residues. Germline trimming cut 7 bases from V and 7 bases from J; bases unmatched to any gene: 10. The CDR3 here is CASIWGMGQGATQYF. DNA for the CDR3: TGTGCCAGCATATGGGGGATGGGACAGGGGGCGACCCAGTACTTC.

In nucleotides, the CDR3 is TGTGCCAGCAGCCTACCAGGGGACCTGGACAACATTCAGTACTTC. Translating gives CASSLPGDLDNIQYF. The gene calls are TRBV5-5 and TRBJ2-4, with D possibly TRBD1 on 6 matching bases. This CDR3 spans 15 amino acids. Trimming removed 4 bases at V and 7 bases at J, with 18 bases between. Per germline, CDR1 SGHKS and CDR2 YYEKEE (reference sequence).

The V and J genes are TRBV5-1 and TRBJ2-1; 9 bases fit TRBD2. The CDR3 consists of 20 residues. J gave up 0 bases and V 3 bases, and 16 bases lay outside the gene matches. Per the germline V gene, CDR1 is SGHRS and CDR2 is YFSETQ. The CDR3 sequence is CASSSEGLAKSKGSYNEQFF. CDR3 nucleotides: TGCGCCAGCAGCTCGGAGGGACTAGCAAAATCTAAGGGCTCCTACAATGAGCAGTTCTTC.

CDR3 in amino acids: CSVGVIAAYTEAFF. CDR3 sequence (DNA): TGCAGCGTGGGGGTCATAGCGGCCTACACTGAAGCTTTCTTT. The rearrangement uses TRBV29-1 and TRBJ1-1, with D perhaps matching TRBD1 (5 bases). The CDR3 runs to 14 residues. From germline, CDR1 is SQVTM and CDR2 ANQGSEA. The V gene lost 6 bases and the J gene lost 3 bases, with 17 bases spanning the gap.